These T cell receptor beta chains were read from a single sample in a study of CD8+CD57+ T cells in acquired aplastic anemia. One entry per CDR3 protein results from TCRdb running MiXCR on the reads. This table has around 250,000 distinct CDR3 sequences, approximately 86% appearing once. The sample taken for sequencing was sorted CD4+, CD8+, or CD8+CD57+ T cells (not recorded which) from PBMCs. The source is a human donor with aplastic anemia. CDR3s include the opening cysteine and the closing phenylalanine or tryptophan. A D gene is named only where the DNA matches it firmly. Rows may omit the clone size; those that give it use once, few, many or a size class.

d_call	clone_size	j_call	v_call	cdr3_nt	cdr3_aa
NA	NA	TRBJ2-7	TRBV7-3	TGTGCCAGCAGCCTAACAGGGCGTCAGGAGTACTTC	CASSLTGRQEYF
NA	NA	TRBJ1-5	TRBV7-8	TGTGCCAGCAGCTACGGGGGAACAGCTACGCAGCATTTT	CASSYGGTATQHF
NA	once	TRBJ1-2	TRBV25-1	TGTGCCAGCAGTGAAGCCCCGAGAAATGGCTACACCTTC	CASSEAPRNGYTF
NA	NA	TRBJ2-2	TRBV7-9	TGTGCCAGCAGCGACCACAGGGAATTAGAAGGCTACACCTTT	CASSDHRELEGYTF
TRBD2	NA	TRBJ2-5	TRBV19	TGTGCCAGTGGTCTGACTAGCGGGGGGCGGGAAGAGACCCAGTACTTC	CASGLTSGGREETQYF
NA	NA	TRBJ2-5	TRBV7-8	TGTGCCAGCAGTTTCGCCGCCGGGACGGACACTAACCAGTACTTC	CASSFAAGTDTNQYF
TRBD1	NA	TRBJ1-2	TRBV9	TGTGCCAGCAGCGGGGGGGAGCGACAGGGCGGAAACAACACCTTC	CASSGGERQGGNNTF
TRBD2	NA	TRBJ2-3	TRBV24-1	TGTGCCACCAGTGACAGGCTAGCGGGAGTAGATACGCAGTATTTT	CATSDRLAGVDTQYF
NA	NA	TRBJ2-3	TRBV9	TGTGCCAGCAGCTTCGACAGCGCCCCCTATAATCAACATTTT	CASSFDSAPYNQHF
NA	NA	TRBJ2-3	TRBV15	TGTGCCACCAGCAGAGACGGGGGAAGAGACGAGCAGTATTTC	CATSRDGGRDEQYF
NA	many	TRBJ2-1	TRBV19	TGTGCCAGTAGTATTTCTTGGGGGTACAATCAGCAGTTCTTC	CASSISWGYNQQFF
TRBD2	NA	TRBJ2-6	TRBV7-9	TGTGCCAGCAGCTTTGCGGGAAGCGGGGGGGGCAACGACCTGACTTTC	CASSFAGSGGGNDLTF
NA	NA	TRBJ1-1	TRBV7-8	TGTGCCAGCAGCTTAGCGGGGAGTGGCGATACGGAAGATTTCTTT	CASSLAGSGDTEDFF
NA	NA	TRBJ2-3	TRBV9	TGTGCCAGCAGCGTAGCTATGGACACCGGGGCGCTGTATTTT	CASSVAMDTGALYF
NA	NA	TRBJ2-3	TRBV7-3	TGTGCCAGCTCAAGACAGGCCAACGCCGATAAACACTGTTTT	CASSRQANADKHCF
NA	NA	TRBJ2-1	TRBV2	TGTGCCAGCAGTGTGGTGAGCGGAGCGTACACTGAAGCGTTCTTT	CASSVVSGAYTEAFF
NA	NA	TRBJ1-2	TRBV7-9	TGTGCCTACGAGGTAGCGGCGTACCAAGAGATCCAGTACTACACCTTC	CAYEVAAYQEIQYYTF
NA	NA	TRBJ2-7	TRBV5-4	TGTGCCAGCAGTTCGGTCTCGGGCGAGCAGTACTTC	CASSSVSGEQYF
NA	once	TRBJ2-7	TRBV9	TGTGCCAGCAGCGTAGCAGATCACCGGTCCTACGAGCAGTACTTC	CASSVADHRSYEQYF
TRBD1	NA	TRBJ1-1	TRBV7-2	TGTGCCAGCAGCTTAGTGTCGGGACAGATCACTGAAGCTTTCTTT	CASSLVSGQITEAFF
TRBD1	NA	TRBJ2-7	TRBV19	TGTGCCAGTAGCCCCCGGACAGGATACTACGAGCAGTACTTC	CASSPRTGYYEQYF
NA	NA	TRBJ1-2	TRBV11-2	TGTGCCAGCAGCTGGGGGAGAGGGTGGCTCGTATATGGCTACACCTTC	CASSWGRGWLVYGYTF
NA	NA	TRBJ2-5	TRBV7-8	TGTGCCAGCAGCTTAGCGGGAGGTCGCGTTACGCAGTACCAGTACTTC	CASSLAGGRVTQYQYF
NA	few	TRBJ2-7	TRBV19	TGTGCCACTACAGATTCGGCCTACGAGCAGTACTTC	CATTDSAYEQYF
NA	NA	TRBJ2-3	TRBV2	TGTGCCAGCAGCATATTCCAGGGAACAGATACGCAGTATTTT	CASSIFQGTDTQYF
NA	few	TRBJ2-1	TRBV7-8	TGTGCCAGCAGCTTACCAAGAGGCGCCGAGACCGATGAGCAGTTCTTC	CASSLPRGAETDEQFF
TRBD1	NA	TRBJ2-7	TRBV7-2	TGTGCCAGCAGCTTGACAGGGGGCGCCTCCTACGAGCAGTACTTC	CASSLTGGASYEQYF
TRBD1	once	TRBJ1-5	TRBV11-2	TGTGCCAGCAGCCCTCGACAGGGGCTCAATCAGCCCCAGCATTTT	CASSPRQGLNQPQHF
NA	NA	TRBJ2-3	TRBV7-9	TGTGCCAGCAGCTTAGCGGGAAGTGCGGGTACGCAGTATTTT	CASSLAGSAGTQYF
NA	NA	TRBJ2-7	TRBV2	NA	CASSAVGAGNTEAFF
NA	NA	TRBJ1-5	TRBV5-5	TGTGCCAGCAGCTTCGACAGTTATCAGCCCCAGCATTTT	CASSFDSYQPQHF
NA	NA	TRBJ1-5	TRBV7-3	TGTGCCAGCAGTAGGTCGTATAGCAACCAGGCACAGCATTTT	CASSRSYSNQAQHF
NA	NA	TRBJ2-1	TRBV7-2	TGTGCCAGCAGCTTAGCGGCAGGCCACAATGCGCAGTTCTTC	CASSLAAGHNAQFF
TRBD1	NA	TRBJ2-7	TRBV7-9	TGTGCCAGCAGGACGGACAGGGACTGCGAGCAGTACTTC	CASRTDRDCEQYF
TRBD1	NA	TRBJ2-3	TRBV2	TGTGCCAGCAGCGTAGGGGGCAATACGCAGTATTTT	CASSVGGNTQYF
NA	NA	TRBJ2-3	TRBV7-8	TGTGCCAGCAGCTACTATGAAGATCCCGATACGCAGTATTTT	CASSYYEDPDTQYF
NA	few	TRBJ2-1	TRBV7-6	TGTGCCAGCAGCTTACCCCCCACAGATACGCAGTATTTTCAGTTCTTC	CASSLPPTDTQYFQFF
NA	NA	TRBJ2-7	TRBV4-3	TGCGCCAGCAGCCAACTGGTGGCTAGCCCGTACGAGCAGTACTTC	CASSQLVASPYEQYF
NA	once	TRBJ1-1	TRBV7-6	TGTGCCAGCAGCCTAGGGGGGACCACGAAAGCTGACTTTTTCTTT	CASSLGGTTKADFFF
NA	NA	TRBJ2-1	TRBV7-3	TGTGCCAGCAGCTTATACAAGAACACCGACAATGAGCAGTTCTTC	CASSLYKNTDNEQFF
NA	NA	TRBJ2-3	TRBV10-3	TGTGCCATCAGTGAGTCTTCAGGAGAACACAGTACAGATACGCAGTATTTT	CAISESSGEHSTDTQYF
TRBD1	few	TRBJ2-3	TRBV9	TGTGCCAGCAGCGTAGCTAACAGGGGTGACAACTATGATTTT	CASSVANRGDNYDF
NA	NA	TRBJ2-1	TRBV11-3	TGTGCCAGCAGTTTTGCGGGTATCTATGAGCAGTTCTTC	CASSFAGIYEQFF
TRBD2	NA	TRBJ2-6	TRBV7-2	TGTGCCAGCAGCCTAGGGAGGGTCGCCTATGAGGCCTACGTCCTGACTTTC	CASSLGRVAYEAYVLTF
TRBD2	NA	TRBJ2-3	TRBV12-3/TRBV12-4	TGTGGCAGCAGTTCAGCGGGAGGCCCCGATACGCAGTATTTT	CGSSSAGGPDTQYF
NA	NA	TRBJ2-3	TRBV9	TGTGCCAGCAGCATAAGCACAGATACGCAGTATTTT	CASSISTDTQYF